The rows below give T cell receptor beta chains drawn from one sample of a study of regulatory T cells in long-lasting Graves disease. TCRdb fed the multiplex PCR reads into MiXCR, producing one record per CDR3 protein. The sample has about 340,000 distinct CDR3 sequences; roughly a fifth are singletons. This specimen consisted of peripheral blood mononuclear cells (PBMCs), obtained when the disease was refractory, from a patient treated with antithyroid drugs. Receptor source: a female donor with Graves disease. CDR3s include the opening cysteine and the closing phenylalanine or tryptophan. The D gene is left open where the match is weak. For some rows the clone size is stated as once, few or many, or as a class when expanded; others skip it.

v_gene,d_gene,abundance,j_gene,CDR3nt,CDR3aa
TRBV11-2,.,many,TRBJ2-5,TGTGCCAGCAGCTCTGGTCCCCGGGAGCTAGAGACCCAGTACTTC,CASSSGPRELETQYF
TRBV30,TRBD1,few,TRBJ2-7,TGTGCCTGGAGATCGGGACAGGGAGGCGAGCAGTACTTC,CAWRSGQGGEQYF
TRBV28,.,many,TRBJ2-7,TGTGCCAGCAGTTTAAGTTACAGATCCTACGAGCAGTACTTC,CASSLSYRSYEQYF
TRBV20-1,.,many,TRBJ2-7,TGCAGTGCTAGAGCTGCGGGGGCCCGCGAGCAGTACTTC,CSARAAGAREQYF
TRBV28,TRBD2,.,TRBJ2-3,TGTGCCAGCAGTTTCTCAGGGGCGTCTAGCGGGACGCAGTATTTT,CASSFSGASSGTQYF
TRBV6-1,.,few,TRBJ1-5,TGTGCCAGCAGTGAGAATCAGCCCCAGCATTTT,CASSENQPQHF
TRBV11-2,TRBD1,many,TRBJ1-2,TGTGCCAGCTCCCTTTTACGGACAGGGCTTAGACGTGGCTACACCTTC,CASSLLRTGLRRGYTF
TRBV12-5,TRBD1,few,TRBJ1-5,TGTGCTAGTGGTTTGGGGCAGGGGGATCAGCCCCAGCATTTT,CASGLGQGDQPQHF
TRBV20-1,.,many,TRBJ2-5,TGCAGTGCTAGCCATAGTCGGGAGACCCAGTACTTC,CSASHSRETQYF
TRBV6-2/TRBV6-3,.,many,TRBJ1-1,TGTGCCAGCAGGGTAACAGGGCTGAACACTGAAGCTTTCTTT,CASRVTGLNTEAFF
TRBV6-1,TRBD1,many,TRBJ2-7,TGTGCCAGCACTGTTAACAGGGGAATCTCCTACGAGCAGTACTTC,CASTVNRGISYEQYF
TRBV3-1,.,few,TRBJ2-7,TGTGCCAGCAGCCAAGAATTAAGGGGTGGCTACGAGCAGTACTTC,CASSQELRGGYEQYF
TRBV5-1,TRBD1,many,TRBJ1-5,TGCGCCAGCAGCAGAACAGGGGATGATAATCAGCCCCAGCATTTT,CASSRTGDDNQPQHF
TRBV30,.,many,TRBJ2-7,TGTGCCTGGAGTAAGGGGTACGGCGAGCAGTACTTC,CAWSKGYGEQYF
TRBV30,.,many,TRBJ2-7,TGTGCCTGGAGTGAGGGACACTACTACGAGCAGTACTTC,CAWSEGHYYEQYF
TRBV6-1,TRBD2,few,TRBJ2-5,TGTGCCAGCCAGCGGGGGACTAGCGGCCGAGAGACCCAGTACTTC,CASQRGTSGRETQYF
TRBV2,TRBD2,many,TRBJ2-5,TGTGCCAGCAGTGGGCCTGGGCGGGGACTTAGCGGGACGCCGTCGTACCAAGAGACCCAGTACTTC,CASSGPGRGLSGTPSYQETQYF
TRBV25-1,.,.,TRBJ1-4,TGTGCCAGCAGTGAATGGGGTGAAAAACTGTTTTTT,CASSEWGEKLFF